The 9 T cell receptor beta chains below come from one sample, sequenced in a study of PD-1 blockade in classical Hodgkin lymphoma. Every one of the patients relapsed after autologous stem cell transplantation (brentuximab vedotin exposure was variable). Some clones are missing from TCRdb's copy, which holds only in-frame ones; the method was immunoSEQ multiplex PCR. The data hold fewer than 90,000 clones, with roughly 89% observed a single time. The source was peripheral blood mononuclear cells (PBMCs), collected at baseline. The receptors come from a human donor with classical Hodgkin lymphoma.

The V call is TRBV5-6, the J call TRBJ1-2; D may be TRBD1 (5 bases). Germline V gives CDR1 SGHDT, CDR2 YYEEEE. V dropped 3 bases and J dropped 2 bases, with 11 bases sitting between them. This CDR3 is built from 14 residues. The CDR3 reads CASSSLPGNYGYTF. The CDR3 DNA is TGTGCCAGCAGCTCCCTCCCAGGGAACTATGGCTACACCTTC. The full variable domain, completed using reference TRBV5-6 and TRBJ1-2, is DAGVTQSPTHLIKTRGQQVTLRCSPKSGHDTVSWYQQALGQGPQFIFQYYEEEERQRGNFPDRFSGHQFPNYSSELNVNALLLGDSALYLCASSSLPGNYGYTFGSGTRLTVV.

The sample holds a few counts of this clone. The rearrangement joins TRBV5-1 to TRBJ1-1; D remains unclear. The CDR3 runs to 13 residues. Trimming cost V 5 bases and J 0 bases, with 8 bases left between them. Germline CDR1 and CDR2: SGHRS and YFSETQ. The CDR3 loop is CASSLSMNTEAFF. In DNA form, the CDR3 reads TGCGCCAGCAGTCTCAGTATGAACACTGAAGCTTTCTTT.

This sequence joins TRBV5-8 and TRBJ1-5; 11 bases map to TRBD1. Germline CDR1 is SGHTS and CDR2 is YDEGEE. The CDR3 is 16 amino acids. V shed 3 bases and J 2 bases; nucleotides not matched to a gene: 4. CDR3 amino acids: CASSSAGQGGNQPQHF. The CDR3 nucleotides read TGTGCCAGCAGCTCGGCGGGACAGGGGGGCAATCAGCCCCAGCATTTT.

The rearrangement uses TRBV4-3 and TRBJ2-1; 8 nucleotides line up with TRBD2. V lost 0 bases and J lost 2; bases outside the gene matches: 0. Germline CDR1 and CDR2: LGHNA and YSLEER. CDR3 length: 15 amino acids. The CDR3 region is CASSQDSGTYNEQFF. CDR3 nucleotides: TGCGCCAGCAGCCAAGATAGCGGGACCTACAATGAGCAGTTCTTC.

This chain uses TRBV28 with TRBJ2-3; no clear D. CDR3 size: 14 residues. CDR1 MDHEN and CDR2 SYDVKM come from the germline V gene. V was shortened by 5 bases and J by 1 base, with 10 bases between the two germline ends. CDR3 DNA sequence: TGTGCCAGCAGTCCCGCCCTAGGCACAGATACGCAGTATTTT. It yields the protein CASSPALGTDTQYF.

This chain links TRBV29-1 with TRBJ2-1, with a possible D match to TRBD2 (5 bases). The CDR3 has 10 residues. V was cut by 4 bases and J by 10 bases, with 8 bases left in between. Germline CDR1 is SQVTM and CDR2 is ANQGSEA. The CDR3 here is CSVAEREQFF. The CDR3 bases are TGCAGCGTTGCAGAGCGGGAGCAGTTCTTC.

The CDR3 nucleotides read TGTGCCAGCAGCGTGCCTAGCGGGGGGGAGCAGTTCTTC. Protein product: CASSVPSGGEQFF. The rearrangement uses TRBV9 and TRBJ2-1; 11 bases are a match to TRBD2. This CDR3 is built from 13 residues. Germline CDR1 reads SGDLS; CDR2 reads YYNGEE. V was pared by 2 bases and J by 10 bases, with 2 bases of the junction left unmatched.

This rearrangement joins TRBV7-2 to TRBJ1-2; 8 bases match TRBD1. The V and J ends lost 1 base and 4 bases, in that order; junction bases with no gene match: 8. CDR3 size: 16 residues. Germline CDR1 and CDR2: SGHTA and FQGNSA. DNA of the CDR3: TGTGCCAGCAGCTTAGAGACACGGACAGGGCGCTATGGCTACACCTTC. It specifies CASSLETRTGRYGYTF.

CDR3 residues: CAWRQTGGISPLHF. The CDR3 nucleotides read TGTGCCTGGAGGCAGACAGGGGGCATATCACCCCTCCACTTT. The rearrangement uses TRBV30 and TRBJ1-6, with TRBD1 identical over 10 bases. CDR3 length: 14 amino acids. J was trimmed by 10 bases and V by 3 bases; bases with no gene match: 6. The V gene's germline CDR1 is GTSNPN and CDR2 SVGIG (reference sequence).